This TCR beta chain was sequenced during a study of tissue T cells after allogeneic stem cell transplantation. Study-wide findings and caveats: Only a limited share of tissue TCRs appeared in blood or spleen.

This CDR3 region has 16 residues. The germline gives CDR1 KGHTA, CDR2 FQNQQP. Time point defined: mouse harvest day 14 after allogeneic transplant. Mouse grafts combined 10^7 T-cell-depleted bone marrow cells with 10^6 splenic CD5+ T cells. The data were produced by immunoSEQ multiplex PCR, yet TCRdb's version contains in-frame clones alone and is incomplete. The table shows several thousand clones, with roughly a third occurring only once. As for this clone: Antigen unknown. The germline and genes are mouse ones. The read falls 1 residue short of the CDR3 end, and the missing part is taken from the germline J gene.

The source is a female BALB/c mouse given C57BL/6 T cells with graft-versus-host disease after an allogeneic hematopoietic cell transplant. Material: skin. The chain carries TRBV23 and TRBJ2-7; the D segment call TRBD2 is taken from the table without a DNA check. Partial CDR3 DNA: TGCTCCAGCAGTCAATCCGGGACTGGGGGCTCCTATGAACAGTAC. This sequence encodes CSSSQSGTGGSYEQY. The complete CDR3 reads CSSSQSGTGGSYEQYF.